One sample yielded the 15 T cell receptor beta chains listed below, sequenced in a study of shared clonotypes between healthy human individuals. Method: immunoSEQ multiplex PCR; TCRdb's copy keeps in-frame clones and lacks some. The sample holds some 2,100,000 clones, around 95% seen once. Sequenced material: naive CD4+ T cells sorted from blood. Subset denoted: CD45RA+ positively selected. Source of these receptors: a man between 18 and 29 years old in good health.

The V gene is TRBV10-3, the J gene TRBJ1-1, with TRBD1 as a possible D gene (6 bases). V lost 0 bases and J 5 bases, leaving 13 bases between the germline ends. The CDR3 contains 15 residues. CDR1 is ENHRY and CDR2 is SYGVKD in the germline V gene. CDR3 region: CAISESVGGQTEAFF. The CDR3 DNA reads TGTGCCATCAGTGAGTCCGTTGGGGGCCAGACTGAAGCTTTCTTT.

This clone showed up just a few times. This sequence joins TRBV10-3 and TRBJ1-3; 7 positions agree with TRBD1. This CDR3 contains 15 residues. The V and J ends lost 2 bases and 4 bases, in that order; junction bases with no gene match: 5. Germline-derived CDR1 and CDR2 are ENHRY and SYGVKD. The CDR3 DNA sequence: TGTGCCATCAGTGAGGCGACAGGGTCCGGAAACACCATATATTTT. It translates to CAISEATGSGNTIYF.

This chain uses TRBV25-1 with TRBJ2-7; D could derive from TRBD1 or TRBD2 (5 bases each). Germline V gene lookup returns CDR1 MGHDK and CDR2 SYGVNS. CDR3 length: 15 residues. V was clipped by 3 bases and J by 1 base, with 13 bases between them. The CDR3: CASSETGQASYEQYF. CDR3 coding DNA: TGTGCCAGCAGTGAGACGGGGCAAGCTTCCTACGAGCAGTACTTC.

The chain links TRBV19 to TRBJ1-2, with D hard to call. The CDR3 contains 14 residues. From germline, CDR1 is LNHDA and CDR2 SQIVND (reference sequence). V was clipped by 4 bases and J by 6 bases, with 15 bases between them. CDR3 sequence: CASSRYIRLHGYTF. CDR3 in DNA: TGTGCCAGTAGTAGGTACATCAGACTACATGGCTACACCTTC.

The rearrangement joins TRBV27 to TRBJ1-1; 8 bases align to TRBD1. The CDR3 is made up of 16 amino acids. Germline loops: CDR1 MNHEY, CDR2 SMNVEV (reference sequence). The V gene end was trimmed by 3 bases and the J gene end by 0 bases; junction bases not matched to a gene: 6. CDR3: CASSFGTGTMNTEAFF. CDR3 DNA sequence: TGTGCCAGCAGTTTTGGGACAGGCACCATGAACACTGAAGCTTTCTTT.

V gene TRBV10-2 combines with J gene TRBJ1-2; no reliable D call. The CDR3 extends over 12 amino acids. Germline CDR1 WSHSY, CDR2 SAAADI. The ends were cut back, 3 bases at V and 5 bases at J, with 7 bases in the middle. The chain's CDR3 is CASSDVVYGYTF. Here the CDR3 DNA reads TGCGCCAGCAGTGATGTAGTGTATGGCTACACCTTC.

The rearrangement joins TRBV5-6 to TRBJ2-2; D might be TRBD2 (5 bases). Germline lookup yields CDR1 SGHDT and CDR2 YYEEEE. The CDR3 is 13 amino acids. Deletions cut 4 bases from V and 6 bases from J, with 10 bases between. In nucleotides, the CDR3 is TGTGCCAGCAGCCCGGAGGCCGCCGGGGAGCTGTTTTTT. Protein: CASSPEAAGELFF.

The rearrangement uses TRBV6-6 and TRBJ1-6; D ambiguous. Germline lookup yields CDR1 MNHNY and CDR2 SVGAGI (reference sequence). This CDR3 is 15 amino acids long. Trimming removed 5 bases at V and 10 bases at J, with 18 bases between. CDR3 protein: CASSPMYDRDSPLHF. Here the CDR3 DNA reads TGTGCCAGCAGTCCCATGTACGATCGTGACTCACCCCTCCACTTT.

The rearrangement uses TRBV25-1 and TRBJ1-4; 8 positions agree with TRBD1. Germline CDR1 reads MGHDK; CDR2 reads SYGVNS. The CDR3 totals 14 residues. Trimming removed 4 bases from V and 8 bases from J; junction bases left unmatched: 6. CDR3 in amino acids: CASSAAGGSEKLFF. CDR3 nucleotides: TGTGCCAGCAGTGCCGCAGGGGGCTCAGAAAAACTGTTTTTT.

The rearrangement links TRBV30 to TRBJ1-2; a weak D match, TRBD1 (5 bases). This CDR3 has 15 amino acids. The V end lost 0 bases, the J end lost 2 bases, and 13 bases lay between the germline ends. Per germline, CDR1 GTSNPN and CDR2 SVGIG (reference sequence). DNA for the CDR3: TGTGCCTGGAGTGTACGGGGGACGGCGAACTATGGCTACACCTTC. This sequence encodes CAWSVRGTANYGYTF.

The J gene is TRBJ2-5, the V gene TRBV9; D unresolved. The CDR3 is made up of 13 amino acids. V lost 0 bases to trimming and J lost 4 bases, with 7 bases between them. The germline CDR1 and CDR2 sequences are SGDLS and YYNGEE. The CDR3 sequence is CASSVEGLETQYF. CDR3 nucleotides: TGTGCCAGCAGCGTAGAAGGTCTAGAGACCCAGTACTTC.

The chain carries TRBV9 and TRBJ2-5, with 7 bases aligning to TRBD2. Germline lookup yields CDR1 SGDLS and CDR2 YYNGEE. This CDR3 has 18 residues. Trimming removed 9 bases from V and 3 bases from J; junction bases left unmatched: 23. The chain's CDR3 is CANRGAGRGPFREETQYF. The CDR3 DNA reads as TGTGCCAACCGTGGCGCTGGGAGGGGTCCTTTTAGGGAAGAGACCCAGTACTTC.

The chain employs TRBV19 and TRBJ1-6; 8 positions agree with TRBD1. Germline assignment: CDR1 LNHDA and CDR2 SQIVND (reference sequence). V shed 6 bases and J 13 bases; nucleotides not matched to a gene: 11. This CDR3 has 14 amino acids. CDR3 nucleotides: TGTGCCAGTAGCCCGGGACAGGAGTATGTTCCCCTCCACTTT. Translated, it gives CASSPGQEYVPLHF.

The chain recombines TRBV5-1 with TRBJ2-3, with 9 bases that match TRBD2. Per the germline V gene, CDR1 is SGHRS and CDR2 is YFSETQ. V gave up 2 bases and J gave up 4 bases; unmatched junction bases: 2. The CDR3 runs to 14 residues. CDR3 region: CASSFRGGADTQYF. The CDR3 nucleotides read TGCGCCAGCAGCTTCCGCGGGGGGGCAGATACGCAGTATTTT.

The CDR3 sequence: CASSLVSHEQFF. The CDR3 DNA reads TGTGCCAGCAGCTTAGTGAGCCATGAGCAGTTCTTC. The chain joins TRBV5-4 to TRBJ2-1, with D unclear. V dropped 2 bases and J dropped 8 bases, with 8 bases sitting between them. Germline V CDR1 and CDR2: SGHNT, YYREEE (reference sequence). CDR3 length: 12 residues.